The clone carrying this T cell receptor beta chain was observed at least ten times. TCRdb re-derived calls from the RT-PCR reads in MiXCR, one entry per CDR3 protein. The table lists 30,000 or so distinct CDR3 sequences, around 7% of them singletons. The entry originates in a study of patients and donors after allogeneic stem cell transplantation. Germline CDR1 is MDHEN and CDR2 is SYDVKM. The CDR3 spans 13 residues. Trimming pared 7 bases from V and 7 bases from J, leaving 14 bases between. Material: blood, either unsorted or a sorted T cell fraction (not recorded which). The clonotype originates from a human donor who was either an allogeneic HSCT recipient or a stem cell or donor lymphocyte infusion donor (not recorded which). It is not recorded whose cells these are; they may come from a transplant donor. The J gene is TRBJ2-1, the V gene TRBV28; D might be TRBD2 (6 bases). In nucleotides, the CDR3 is TGTGCCAGCACGGACGGGAGAAGTAATGAGCAGTTCTTC. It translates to CASTDGRSNEQFF.